This T cell receptor (beta chain) was recovered during a study of Ad26.COV2.S vaccination and SARS-CoV-2 variants. With regard to this clone: Its target is unknown.

TCRdb keeps only in-frame clones here, not all; method: immunoSEQ multiplex PCR. The table shows fewer than 150,000 clones, with around 86% occurring only once. Study-level points and caveats: Compared with placebo recipients, vaccine recipients had higher spike-specific TCR breadth. The TCR breadth and depth analyses may have produced an underestimate of total T cell responses.

The sample consisted of peripheral blood, taken after recovery from COVID-19. The sequence was obtained from a human donor who had recovered from COVID-19.

CDR3 coding DNA: TGCGCCAGCAGCCCGGATTATATGGAGACCCAGTACTTC. Translating gives CASSPDYMETQYF. The chain is built from TRBV5-1 and TRBJ2-5, with D unclear. Trimming took off 4 bases at V and 5 bases at J, with 12 bases between the two ends. Germline CDR1 is SGHRS and CDR2 is YFSETQ. CDR3 length equals 13 residues.